This T cell receptor (beta chain) originates from a study of identifying expanded T cells in peripheral blood. Germline-derived CDR1 and CDR2 are SGHRS and YFSETQ. J was trimmed by 7 bases and V by 0 bases; bases with no gene match: 4. This CDR3 spans 14 amino acids. The method was immunoSEQ multiplex PCR; TCRdb's version includes in-frame clones alone and lacks a portion of them. In the table there are about 110,000 clones, approximately 90% of which are singletons. The sample was blood. This TCR was sampled from a person between 18 and 75 years old in good health. The chain has TRBV5-1 and TRBJ2-7; TRBD1 matches 10 bases. The CDR3 protein is CASSLGQGAREQYF. The CDR3 bases are TGCGCCAGCAGCTTGGGACAGGGGGCGAGGGAGCAGTACTTC.